A selection of T cell receptor beta chains follows, all from one sample in a study of shared clonotypes between healthy human individuals. The data were produced by immunoSEQ multiplex PCR, yet TCRdb's version contains in-frame clones alone and is incomplete. This sample carries fewer than 850,000 clones, more than 70% of them seen once, and the ten largest clones take around 2%. The sample taken for sequencing was memory CD4+ T cells sorted from blood. Source of these receptors: a woman under 40 in good health. Each CDR3 is given with its conserved first and last residue. The D gene is left open where the match is weak. Size tells how often a clone was seen (once, few, many) or the class of an expanded clone, and some rows leave it out.

j_call v_call d_call clone_size cdr3_aa cdr3_nt
TRBJ2-7 TRBV6-1 . . CALQEGQSGYEQYF TGTGCCCTACAGGAGGGGCAGTCCGGCTACGAGCAGTACTTC
TRBJ2-5 TRBV11-1 TRBD1 few CASSLTGSETQYF TGTGCCAGCAGCTTGACAGGGAGCGAGACCCAGTACTTC
TRBJ1-1 TRBV19 . . CAITNRVWGTEAFF TGTGCCATCACAAACAGGGTATGGGGCACTGAAGCTTTCTTT
TRBJ2-3 TRBV7-6 . once CASSLRGGRDTQYF TGTGCCAGCAGCTTGCGGGGAGGTCGAGATACGCAGTATTTT
TRBJ1-1 TRBV30 TRBD1 . CAWTLPGTDIRTEAFF TGTGCCTGGACCCTACCCGGGACAGACATTAGGACTGAAGCTTTCTTT
TRBJ2-2 TRBV6-1 . . CASRGGTANTGELFF TGTGCCAGCAGAGGCGGGACAGCGAACACCGGGGAGCTGTTTTTT
TRBJ2-6 TRBV18 . . CASSSAALPGANVLTF TGTGCCAGCTCCAGTGCTGCTTTACCTGGGGCCAACGTCCTGACTTTC
TRBJ2-3 TRBV9 . . CASSVDFLGDTQYF TGTGCCAGCAGCGTAGACTTTCTGGGAGATACGCAGTATTTT
TRBJ1-4 TRBV19 . . CASSDPGTNEKLFF TGTGCCAGTAGTGACCCGGGAACTAATGAAAAACTGTTTTTT
TRBJ2-6 TRBV15 . . CATSSGVAASGANVLTF TGTGCCACCAGCAGCGGTGTTGCGGCCTCTGGGGCCAACGTCCTGACTTTC
TRBJ1-5 TRBV12-5 . . CASGSDSPNQPQHF TGTGCTAGTGGTTCGGACAGCCCCAATCAGCCCCAGCATTTT
TRBJ2-7 TRBV18 . . CASSPEGTPSYEQYF TGTGCCAGCTCACCAGAGGGGACACCTTCCTACGAGCAGTACTTC
TRBJ2-7 TRBV5-1 . few CASADLVGYEQYF TGCGCCTCAGCCGATTTGGTGGGCTACGAGCAGTACTTC
TRBJ2-7 TRBV19 . . CASRPTGNFYEQYF TGTGCCAGTAGACCGACTGGGAATTTCTACGAGCAGTACTTC
TRBJ2-7 TRBV27 TRBD2 . CASSDGFPGLAGAAYEQYF TGTGCCAGCAGTGACGGGTTTCCCGGGCTAGCGGGAGCGGCCTACGAGCAGTACTTC
TRBJ1-5 TRBV6-5 . . CASSRDREYQPQHF TGTGCCAGCAGCCGAGACCGGGAGTATCAGCCCCAGCATTTT
TRBJ2-7 TRBV28 TRBD2 . CASSLLASGSREQYF TGTGCCAGCAGTTTATTGGCTAGCGGGAGCCGGGAGCAGTACTTC
TRBJ2-3 TRBV7-9 TRBD2 . CASSPRLALDTQYF TGTGCCAGCAGCCCCAGACTAGCGTTAGATACGCAGTATTTT